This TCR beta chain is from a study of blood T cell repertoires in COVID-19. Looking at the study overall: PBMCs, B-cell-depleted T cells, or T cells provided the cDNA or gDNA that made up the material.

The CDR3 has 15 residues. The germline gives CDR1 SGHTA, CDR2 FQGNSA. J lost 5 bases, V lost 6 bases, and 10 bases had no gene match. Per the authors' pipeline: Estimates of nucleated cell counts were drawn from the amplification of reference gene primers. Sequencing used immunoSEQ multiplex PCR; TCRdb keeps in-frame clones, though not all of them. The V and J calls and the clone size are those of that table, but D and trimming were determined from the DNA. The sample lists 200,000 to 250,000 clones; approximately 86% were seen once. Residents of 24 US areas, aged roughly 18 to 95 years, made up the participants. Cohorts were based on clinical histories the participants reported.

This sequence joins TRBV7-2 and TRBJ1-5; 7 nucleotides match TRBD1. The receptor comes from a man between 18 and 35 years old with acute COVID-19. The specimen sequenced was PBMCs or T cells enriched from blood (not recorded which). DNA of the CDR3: TGTGCCAGCAGTCAACGGACAGGCCCACATCAGCCCCAGCATTTT. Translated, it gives CASSQRTGPHQPQHF.